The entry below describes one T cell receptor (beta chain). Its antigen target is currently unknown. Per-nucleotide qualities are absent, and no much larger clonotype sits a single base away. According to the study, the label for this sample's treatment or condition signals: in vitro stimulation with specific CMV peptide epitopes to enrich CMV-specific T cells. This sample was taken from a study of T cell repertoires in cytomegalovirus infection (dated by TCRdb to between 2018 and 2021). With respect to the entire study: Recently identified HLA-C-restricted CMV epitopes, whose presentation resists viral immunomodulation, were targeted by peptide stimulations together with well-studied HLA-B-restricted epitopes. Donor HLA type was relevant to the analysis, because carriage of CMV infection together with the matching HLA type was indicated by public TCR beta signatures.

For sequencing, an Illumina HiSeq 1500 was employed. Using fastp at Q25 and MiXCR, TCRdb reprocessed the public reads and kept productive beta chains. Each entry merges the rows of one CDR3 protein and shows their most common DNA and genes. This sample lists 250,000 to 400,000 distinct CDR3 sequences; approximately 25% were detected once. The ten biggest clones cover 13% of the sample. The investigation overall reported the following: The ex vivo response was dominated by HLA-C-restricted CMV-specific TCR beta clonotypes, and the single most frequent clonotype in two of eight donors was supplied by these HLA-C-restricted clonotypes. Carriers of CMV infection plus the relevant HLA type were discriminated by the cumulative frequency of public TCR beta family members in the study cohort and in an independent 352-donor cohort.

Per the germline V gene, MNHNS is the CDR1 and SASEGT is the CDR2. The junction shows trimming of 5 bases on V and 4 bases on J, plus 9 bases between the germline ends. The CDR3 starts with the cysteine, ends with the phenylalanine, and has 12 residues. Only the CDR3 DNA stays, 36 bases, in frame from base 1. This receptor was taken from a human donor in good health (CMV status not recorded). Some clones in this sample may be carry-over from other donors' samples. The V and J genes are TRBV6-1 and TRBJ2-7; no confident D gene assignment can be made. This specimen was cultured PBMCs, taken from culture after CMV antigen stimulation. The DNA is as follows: TGTGCCAGCAGTTGGGCGGAGTACGAGCAGTACTTC. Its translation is CASSWAEYEQYF.